These 5 T cell receptor beta chains share one sample of origin, sequenced in a study of blood T cell repertoires in COVID-19 (TCRdb year 2020). The protocol used for the library was the immunoSEQ multiplex PCR assay. In TCRdb, the immuneACCESS table is reduced to in-frame sequences with V and J assigned. These tables do not hold every clone; where another copy was compared, an unresolved V gene accounts for under half, and the others remain unexplained. This sample has fewer than 120,000 clones in its table, and around nine tenths of those were observed once. The ten largest clones take up about 5% of the sample. Input material: peripheral blood. These TCRs come from a human donor in a cohort sampled during active COVID-19.

The gene calls are TRBV20-1 and TRBJ2-1; D is ambiguous. In germline, CDR1 is DFQATT, CDR2 SNEGSKA (reference sequence). The CDR3 sequence is 10 residues long. Trimming shortened V by 6 bases and J by 4 bases, and 4 bases separated the two germline ends. The CDR3 here is CSAEYNEQFF. As DNA, the CDR3 is TGCAGTGCCGAGTACAATGAGCAGTTCTTC.

This chain links TRBV13 with TRBJ1-4; D is unresolved. Trimming shortened V by 1 base and J by 5 bases, and 8 bases separated the two germline ends. CDR1 is PRHDT, CDR2 FYEKMQ, per germline (reference sequence). The CDR3 consists of 14 residues. For the CDR3, the DNA is TGTGCCAGCAGCTTAGCACTGAAAAATGAAAAACTGTTTTTT. This codes for CASSLALKNEKLFF.

The rearrangement uses TRBV10-1 and TRBJ2-2; 8 bases are shared with TRBD2. CDR1 is WNHNN, CDR2 SYGVQD, per germline (reference sequence). The CDR3 length is 15 residues. V lost 3 bases, J lost 4 bases, and 4 bases stayed unmatched. CDR3 DNA: TGCGCCAGCAGTGACGGGGGGGCCGGCACCGGGGAGCTGTTTTTT. Amino acids: CASSDGGAGTGELFF.

The V and J genes are TRBV7-2 and TRBJ2-4; D unclear. Trimming took off 2 bases at V and 8 bases at J, with 10 bases between the two ends. The length of the CDR3 is 13 residues. CDR1 and CDR2 (germline): SGHTA, FQGNSA. CDR3 in amino acids: CASSLSFGDIQYF. The CDR3 nucleotides read TGTGCCAGCAGCTTATCCTTCGGTGACATTCAGTACTTC.

As concerns this clone: At one end the junction does not follow the germline gene, possibly because of a read error. This chain uses TRBV7-7 with TRBJ1-1; the D is unclear. CDR1 SSHAT and CDR2 FNYEAQ come from the germline V gene (reference sequence). This CDR3 spans 15 amino acids. The DNA for the CDR3 is TGTGCTAGCAGCTTAGAATCAAACTCGACAACTGAAGCTTTCTTT. Translating gives CASSLESNSTTEAFF. Together with reference TRBV7-7 and TRBJ1-1, the CDR3 gives the full variable domain: GAGVSQSPRYKVTKRGQDVTLRCDPISSHATLYWYQQALGQGPEFLTYFNYEAQPDKSGLPSDRFSAERPEGSISTLTIQRTEQRDSAMYRCASSLESNSTTEAFFGQGTRLTVV.